Sequencing of this T cell receptor (beta chain) was carried out in a study of blood T cell repertoires in COVID-19. Background on the study: Both acute and convalescent COVID-19 samples were obtained from the United States, Italy and Spain.

In the study's own analysis: Reference gene primer amplification gave nucleated cell count estimates. Only in-frame clones appear in the TCRdb table, and some are missing; sequencing was by immunoSEQ multiplex PCR. V and J calls and clone size are copied from that table; D and trimming were computed from the DNA. The sample records some 170,000 clones, about 87% being singletons. It was during active infection that Seattle patients were enrolled and then longitudinally followed. Trimming removed 1 base at V and 2 bases at J, with 8 bases between. Germline CDR1 is LGHDT and CDR2 is YNNKEL (reference sequence). The CDR3 runs to 14 residues.

The gene calls are TRBV3-1 (or the pseudogene TRBV3-2) and TRBJ2-5; TRBD1 might be the D (5 bases). The TCR originated in a woman between 70 and 85 years old with COVID-19, enrolled during active disease. Sequencing was done on a sample of peripheral blood. The CDR3 reads CASSQGTSQETQYF. The DNA for the CDR3 is TGTGCCAGCAGCCAAGGGACAAGTCAAGAGACCCAGTACTTC.